This TCR beta chain was sequenced during a study of OX40 agonist ivuxolimab in advanced cancers. This CDR3 comprises 13 residues. Germline values: CDR1 SNHLY, CDR2 FYNNEI. Trimming removed 7 bases at V and 4 bases at J, with 11 bases between. Here immunoSEQ multiplex PCR was the method, and the copy in TCRdb shows in-frame clones only, minus some. The top ten hold around an eighth of the sample, which has about 40,000 clones, roughly 91% seen once. This sequence joins TRBV2 and TRBJ2-1; possible D gene TRBD1, 6 bases. The sequence was collected from an adult with an advanced solid tumor such as melanoma, head and neck, liver or kidney cancer. The sequenced sample was CD4+ or CD8+ T cells sorted from blood, obtained in a trial of the OX40 agonist ivuxolimab. The CDR3 sequence is CASMGASYNEQFF. The CDR3 DNA is TGTGCCAGCATGGGGGCGAGTTACAATGAGCAGTTCTTC.